The 27 T cell receptor beta chains below all came from one sample that was sequenced in a study of blood T cell repertoires in COVID-19. The repertoire was sequenced with immunoSEQ multiplex PCR; TCRdb's copy has only in-frame clones and lacks some. This sample has 130,000 to 150,000 clones; approximately 87% occur once, and the top ten carry 1.2%. The sample comprised PBMCs or T cells enriched from blood (not recorded which). These receptors all come from a woman aged 25 to 39 with acute COVID-19.

Here the CDR3 reads CASSQDLAGDWNEQFF. The CDR3 DNA is TGTGCCAGCAGCCAAGATCTAGCGGGAGATTGGAATGAGCAGTTCTTC. This rearrangement joins TRBV4-2 to TRBJ2-1; 10 nucleotides match TRBD2. CDR3 size: 16 residues. The V gene end was trimmed by 0 bases and the J gene end by 7 bases; junction bases not matched to a gene: 6. CDR1 LGHNA and CDR2 YNFKEQ come from the germline V gene.

The chain employs TRBV20-1 and TRBJ1-4; D is unclear. The germline CDR1 and CDR2 sequences are DFQATT and SNEGSKA (reference sequence). V lost 3 bases and J lost 4, with 3 bases in between. The CDR3 runs 11 residues. DNA for the CDR3: TGCAGTGCTAGCAGTAATGAAAAACTGTTTTTT. This gives the protein CSASSNEKLFF.

The gene calls are TRBV6-2 or TRBV6-3 and TRBJ2-3; 10 positions match TRBD2. Per the germline V gene, CDR1 is MNHEY and CDR2 is SVGEGT. The CDR3 consists of 15 residues. V was clipped by 5 bases and J by 3 bases; unmatched bases: 5. The CDR3 spells CASSQREGRTDTQYF. The CDR3 coding sequence is TGTGCCAGCAGTCAGCGGGAGGGCCGGACAGATACGCAGTATTTT.

V and J are TRBV7-2 and TRBJ2-7; weak D call: TRBD2 (6 bases). This CDR3 is built from 13 residues. The V end was cut by 2 bases, the J end by 7 bases, with 12 bases between. Germline V gives CDR1 SGHTA, CDR2 FQGNSA. The CDR3 DNA is TGTGCCAGCAGCTTACCGATGGGGGGTGAGCAGTACTTC. It yields the protein CASSLPMGGEQYF. Using reference TRBV7-2 and TRBJ2-7 for the parts outside the CDR3, the full variable domain is GAGVSQSPSNKVTEKGKDVELRCDPISGHTALYWYRQSLGQGLEFLIYFQGNSAPDKSGLPSDRFSAERTGGSVSTLTIQRTQQEDSAVYLCASSLPMGGEQYFGPGTRLTVT.

This clone was detected ten times or more. The rearrangement uses TRBV19 and TRBJ1-6, with D maybe TRBD1 (5 bases). Germline-derived CDR1 and CDR2 are LNHDA and SQIVND (reference sequence). This CDR3 is 12 amino acids long. Trimming left V 8 bases short and J 10 bases short, with 12 bases between. This CDR3 is CASGGGSSPLHF. The CDR3 region has the DNA TGTGCCAGTGGTGGGGGGTCCTCACCCCTCCACTTT.

V usage is TRBV20-1 and J usage is TRBJ2-7; a weak D match, TRBD2 (6 bases). This CDR3 spans 11 amino acids. V lost 4 bases, J lost 6 bases, and 10 bases lay in between. The germline gives CDR1 DFQATT, CDR2 SNEGSKA (reference sequence). The CDR3, as DNA: TGCAGTGCTACACTAGCTACCGAGCAGTACTTC. The encoded protein is CSATLATEQYF.

J is TRBJ2-1 and V is TRBV20-1, with 7 bases identical to TRBD2. Germline V CDR1 and CDR2: DFQATT, SNEGSKA (reference sequence). V gave up 3 bases and J gave up 9 bases; unmatched junction bases: 17. The CDR3 runs to 16 residues. The CDR3 region is CSASSSLRGRTGEQFF. The CDR3 nucleotides are TGCAGTGCTAGTTCGTCTCTCCGCGGGAGAACCGGTGAGCAGTTCTTC.

The rearrangement joins TRBV11-3 to TRBJ2-5, with a tentative D call TRBD1 (5 bases). Germline CDR1 and CDR2: SGHNT and YENEEA. The CDR3 sequence is 14 residues long. V dropped 3 bases and J dropped 5 bases, with 13 bases sitting between them. CDR3 amino acids: CASSLGLTPETQYF. The CDR3 DNA is TGTGCCAGCAGCTTGGGGCTGACCCCGGAGACCCAGTACTTC. The whole variable domain, remainder taken from reference TRBV11-3 and TRBJ2-5, is EAGVVQSPRYKIIEKKQPVAFWCNPISGHNTLYWYLQNLGQGPELLIRYENEEAVDDSQLPKDRFSAERLKGVDSTLKIQPAELGDSAVYLCASSLGLTPETQYFGPGTRLLVL.

The chain recombines TRBV3-1 (or the pseudogene TRBV3-2) with TRBJ2-1; perhaps TRBD2 as D (5 bases). V shed 2 bases and J shed 2 bases, with 13 bases lying between them. The CDR3 contains 16 residues. Germline assignment: CDR1 LGHDT and CDR2 YNNKEL (reference sequence). CDR3 region: CASSQLAAGTYNEQFF. The CDR3, as DNA: TGTGCCAGCAGCCAACTTGCCGCGGGCACCTACAATGAGCAGTTCTTC.

Only a few counts were recorded for this clone. The rearrangement links TRBV5-1 to TRBJ1-4, with D perhaps matching TRBD1 (5 bases). Germline lookup yields CDR1 SGHRS and CDR2 YFSETQ. The V gene lost 4 bases and the J gene lost 0 bases, with 10 bases spanning the gap. This CDR3 spans 15 amino acids. DNA for the CDR3: TGCGCCAGCAGCGTGACAGCAGCAACTAATGAAAAACTGTTTTTT. This sequence encodes CASSVTAATNEKLFF.

In DNA, the CDR3 is TGTGCCAGCAGCTCCCTTGACGGAGGGCAGACTGAAGCTTTCTTT. It translates to CASSSLDGGQTEAFF. The chain is built from TRBV11-1 and TRBJ1-1; no clear D. V was pared by 4 bases and J by 5 bases, with 17 bases between. CDR1 and CDR2 from the germline V gene are SGHAT and FQDESV (reference sequence). The CDR3 sequence is 15 residues long.

This chain links TRBV10-3 with TRBJ2-6; D not certain. CDR3 size: 15 residues. Germline assignment: CDR1 ENHRY and CDR2 SYGVKD. The V gene lost 2 bases and the J gene lost 0 bases, with 5 bases spanning the gap. The CDR3 sequence: CAISEGHSGANVLTF. CDR3 coding DNA: TGTGCCATCAGTGAGGGGCACTCTGGGGCCAACGTCCTGACTTTC.

The sample holds a few counts of this clone. J is TRBJ2-1 and V is TRBV5-1, with 7 bases matching TRBD2. Per germline, CDR1 SGHRS and CDR2 YFSETQ. This CDR3 has 16 residues. V gave up 3 bases and J gave up 1 base; unmatched junction bases: 7. The DNA for the CDR3 is TGCGCCAGCAGCTCCAGCGGGACTGGGTCCTACAATGAGCAGTTCTTC. Its translation: CASSSSGTGSYNEQFF.

V gene TRBV28 combines with J gene TRBJ2-5, with D maybe TRBD1 (5 bases). The germline V and J ends were trimmed by 2 bases and 5 bases, with 9 bases remaining between them. The CDR3 extends over 13 amino acids. Germline V CDR1 and CDR2: MDHEN, SYDVKM. The CDR3 coding sequence is TGTGCCAGCAGTTTACAGGCAGGGGAGACCCAGTACTTC. It codes for CASSLQAGETQYF.

V usage is TRBV5-1 and J usage is TRBJ2-1; 9 bases fit TRBD2. The CDR3 has 15 residues. The trim removed 0 bases at V and 5 bases at J, leaving 3 bases unmatched. Per germline, CDR1 SGHRS and CDR2 YFSETQ. The CDR3 sequence is CASSLVTSGNNEQFF. The CDR3 DNA sequence: TGCGCCAGCAGCTTGGTGACTAGCGGAAACAATGAGCAGTTCTTC.

The chain combines TRBV4-3 with TRBJ2-1, with 9 nucleotides matching TRBD1. Germline CDR1 reads LGHNA; CDR2 reads YSLEER. The J segment lost 2 bases and the V segment lost 0 bases, leaving 8 bases of the junction unmatched. The CDR3 contains 18 residues. Written as DNA, the CDR3 is TGCGCCAGCAGCCAAGAACTCGATACAGGGGGCCCCTACAATGAGCAGTTCTTC. Translated: CASSQELDTGGPYNEQFF.

The chain combines TRBV6-6 with TRBJ2-2; 9 bases map to TRBD2. The CDR3 covers 15 residues. J lost 4 bases, V lost 5 bases, and 5 bases had no gene match. CDR1 and CDR2 (germline): MNHNY, SVGAGI (reference sequence). For the CDR3, the DNA is TGTGCCAGCAGTAGAGCGGGAGGTGGCACCGGGGAGCTGTTTTTT. It is translated as CASSRAGGGTGELFF.

Turning to this clone: Other DNA sequences in the sample encode the same CDR3. J is TRBJ1-5 and V is TRBV28; no clear D gene. This CDR3 is built from 12 residues. Trimming removed 2 bases at V and 7 bases at J, with 6 bases between. CDR1 and CDR2 (germline): MDHEN, SYDVKM. The CDR3 DNA is TGTGCCAGCAGTTTACCCGGGCAGCCCCAGCATTTT. It is translated as CASSLPGQPQHF. Using reference TRBV28 and TRBJ1-5 for the parts outside the CDR3, the full variable domain is DVKVTQSSRYLVKRTGEKVFLECVQDMDHENMFWYRQDPGLGLRLIYFSYDVKMKEKGDIPEGYSVSREKKERFSLILESASTNQTSMYLCASSLPGQPQHFGDGTRLSIL.

This clone showed up just a few times. The chain is built from TRBV28 and TRBJ1-1; a possible D gene is TRBD1 (5 bases). From germline, CDR1 is MDHEN and CDR2 SYDVKM. The V end lost 5 bases, the J end lost 2 bases, and 12 bases lay between the germline ends. The CDR3 has 14 residues. CDR3 sequence (DNA): TGTGCCAGCAGTGGCGGAGGGGCAAACACTGAAGCTTTCTTT. It yields the protein CASSGGGANTEAFF.

The chain links TRBV30 to TRBJ1-2; no clear D gene. Germline lookup yields CDR1 GTSNPN and CDR2 SVGIG (reference sequence). V was shortened by 2 bases and J by 3 bases, with 10 bases between the two germline ends. The CDR3 extends over 13 amino acids. The CDR3 here is CAWSSEHHYGYTF. CDR3 nucleotide sequence: TGTGCCTGGAGTTCGGAGCACCACTATGGCTACACCTTC.

This clone was seen a handful of times. This chain connects TRBV5-1 to TRBJ2-7; TRBD2 matches at 7 bases. This CDR3 spans 13 amino acids. Unmatched junction bases numbered 6, after V lost 7 bases and J lost 2 bases. From germline, CDR1 is SGHRS and CDR2 YFSETQ. As DNA, the CDR3 is TGCGCCAGCTCGAAGGCGGGGGCCTACGAGCAGTACTTC. Its translation is CASSKAGAYEQYF.

This chain links TRBV19 with TRBJ1-1; D unclear. V was trimmed by 3 bases and J by 2 bases, leaving 7 bases between them. The length of the CDR3 is 13 residues. From germline, CDR1 is LNHDA and CDR2 SQIVND (reference sequence). The CDR3 DNA is TGTGCCAGTAGTATCCACAGCAACACTGAAGCTTTCTTT. Translated, it gives CASSIHSNTEAFF. Using reference TRBV19 and TRBJ1-1 for the parts outside the CDR3, the full variable domain is DGGITQSPKYLFRKEGQNVTLSCEQNLNHDAMYWYRQDPGQGLRLIYYSQIVNDFQKGDIAEGYSVSREKKESFPLTVTSAQKNPTAFYLCASSIHSNTEAFFGQGTRLTVV.

J is TRBJ1-6 and V is TRBV30, with a possible D match to TRBD1 (6 bases). The CDR3 runs 16 residues. CDR1 and CDR2 (germline): GTSNPN, SVGIG (reference sequence). Trimming removed 4 bases at V and 0 bases at J, with 13 bases between. CDR3 amino acids: CAWKQGPSSYNSPLHF. The CDR3, as DNA: TGTGCCTGGAAACAGGGACCGAGCTCCTATAATTCACCCCTCCACTTT.

This rearrangement joins TRBV7-2 to TRBJ1-5; D might be TRBD1 (5 bases). V lost 1 base and J lost 6, with 10 bases in between. Germline assignment: CDR1 SGHTA and CDR2 FQGNSA. This CDR3 has 14 residues. The CDR3 reads CASSLGGGGQPQHF. CDR3 nucleotide sequence: TGTGCCAGCAGCTTAGGGGGGGGAGGTCAGCCCCAGCATTTT.

This chain uses TRBV7-9 with TRBJ1-2; 8 bases are shared with TRBD1. V was pared by 3 bases and J by 10 bases, with 7 bases of the junction left unmatched. This CDR3 region has 13 residues. In germline, CDR1 is SEHNR, CDR2 FQNEAQ (reference sequence). CDR3 protein: CASSLLSTGDYTF. The CDR3 DNA reads TGTGCCAGCAGCTTGCTATCGACAGGGGACTACACCTTC.

V is TRBV24-1 and J is TRBJ2-3; possible D gene TRBD2, 5 bases. This CDR3 is built from 16 residues. Trimming pared 1 base from V and 5 bases from J, leaving 15 bases between. Looked up from germline, CDR1 is KGHDR and CDR2 is SFDVKD. The CDR3 spells CATSDFGQAAGDTQYF. The CDR3 DNA is TGTGCCACCAGTGATTTTGGCCAGGCGGCGGGAGATACGCAGTATTTT.

V usage is TRBV12-5 and J usage is TRBJ1-4; 12 nucleotides match TRBD1. Germline assignment: CDR1 LGHNT and CDR2 FRNRAP. The trim removed 5 bases at V and 8 bases at J, leaving 12 bases unmatched. This CDR3 is built from 17 residues. The CDR3 loop is CASGPGQGARFPEKLFF. CDR3 bases: TGTGCTAGTGGTCCGGGACAGGGGGCTCGATTTCCCGAAAAACTGTTTTTT.